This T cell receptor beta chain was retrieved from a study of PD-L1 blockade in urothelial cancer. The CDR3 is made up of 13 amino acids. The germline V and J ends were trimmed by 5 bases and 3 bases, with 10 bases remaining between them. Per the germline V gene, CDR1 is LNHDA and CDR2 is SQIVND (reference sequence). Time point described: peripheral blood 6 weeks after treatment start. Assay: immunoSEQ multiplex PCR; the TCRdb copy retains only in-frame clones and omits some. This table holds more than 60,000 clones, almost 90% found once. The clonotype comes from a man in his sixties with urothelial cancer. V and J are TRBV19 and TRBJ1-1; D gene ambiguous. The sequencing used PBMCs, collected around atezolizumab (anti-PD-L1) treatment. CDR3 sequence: CASSPTRHTEAFF. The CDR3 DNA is TGTGCCAGTAGTCCAACTAGGCACACTGAAGCTTTCTTT.